This TCR beta chain was documented in a study of blood T cell repertoires in COVID-19. Looking at the study overall: T cells, B-cell-depleted T cells, or PBMCs provided the cDNA or gDNA that served as material.

Authors' analysis steps: Counts of nucleated cells, estimated from reference gene primer amplification, were obtained. Assay: immunoSEQ multiplex PCR; the TCRdb copy retains only in-frame clones and omits some. That table is the source of V, J and clone size, and D and trimming were worked out from the DNA. The table lists fewer than 300,000 clones, just over 90% of them singletons, with over 2% in the top ten. During active infection, Seattle patients enrolled and were then monitored through disease. The sequenced sample was peripheral blood. The TCR sequence derives from a woman aged 30 to 39 with COVID-19, enrolled during active disease.

The DNA of the CDR3 is TGTGCCAGTAGTATTGCCAGGGACACTGAAGCTTTCTTT. The encoded protein is CASSIARDTEAFF. The V and J genes are TRBV19 and TRBJ1-1, with a possible D match to TRBD1 (5 bases). The germline V gene has CDR1 LNHDA and CDR2 SQIVND (reference sequence). The CDR3 length is 13 residues. The ends were cut back, 3 bases at V and 3 bases at J, with 8 bases in the middle.